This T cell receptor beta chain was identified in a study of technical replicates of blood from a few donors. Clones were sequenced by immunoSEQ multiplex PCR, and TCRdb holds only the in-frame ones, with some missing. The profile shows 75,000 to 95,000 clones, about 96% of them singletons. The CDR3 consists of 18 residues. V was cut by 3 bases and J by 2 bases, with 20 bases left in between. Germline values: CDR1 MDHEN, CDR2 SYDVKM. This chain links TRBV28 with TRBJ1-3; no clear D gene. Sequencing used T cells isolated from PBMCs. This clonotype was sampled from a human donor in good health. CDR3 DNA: TGTGCCAGCAGTTTGTTGGCGGCCGCTAGGCCCGCTGGAAACACCATATATTTT. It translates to CASSLLAAARPAGNTIYF.